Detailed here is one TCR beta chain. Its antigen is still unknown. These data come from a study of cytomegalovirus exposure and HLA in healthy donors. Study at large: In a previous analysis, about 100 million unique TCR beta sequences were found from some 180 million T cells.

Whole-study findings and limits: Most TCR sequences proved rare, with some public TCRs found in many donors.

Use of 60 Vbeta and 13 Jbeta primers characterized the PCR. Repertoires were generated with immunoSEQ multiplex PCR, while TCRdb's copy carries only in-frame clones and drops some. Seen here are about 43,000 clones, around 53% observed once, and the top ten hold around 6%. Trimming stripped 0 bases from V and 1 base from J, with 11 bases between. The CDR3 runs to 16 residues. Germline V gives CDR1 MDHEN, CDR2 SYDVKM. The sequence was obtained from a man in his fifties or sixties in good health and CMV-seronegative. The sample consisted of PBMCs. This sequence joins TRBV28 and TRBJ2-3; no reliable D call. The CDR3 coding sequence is TGTGCCAGCAGTTTATGGTCCGGTAAAGGCACAGATACGCAGTATTTT. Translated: CASSLWSGKGTDTQYF.